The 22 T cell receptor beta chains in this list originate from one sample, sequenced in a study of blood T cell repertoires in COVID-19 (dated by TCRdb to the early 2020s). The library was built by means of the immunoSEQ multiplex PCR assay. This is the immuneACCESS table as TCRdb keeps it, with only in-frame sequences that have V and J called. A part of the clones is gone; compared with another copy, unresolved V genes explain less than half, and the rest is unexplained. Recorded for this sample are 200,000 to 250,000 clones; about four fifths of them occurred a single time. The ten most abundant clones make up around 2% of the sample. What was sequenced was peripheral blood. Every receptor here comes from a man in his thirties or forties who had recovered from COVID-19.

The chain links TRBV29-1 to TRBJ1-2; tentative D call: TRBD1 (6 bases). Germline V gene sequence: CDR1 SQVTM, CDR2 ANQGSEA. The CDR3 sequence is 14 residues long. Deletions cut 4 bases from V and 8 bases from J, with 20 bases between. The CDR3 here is CSVAGRAKGEGYTF. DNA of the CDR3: TGCAGCGTTGCGGGCAGGGCTAAGGGGGAAGGCTACACCTTC.

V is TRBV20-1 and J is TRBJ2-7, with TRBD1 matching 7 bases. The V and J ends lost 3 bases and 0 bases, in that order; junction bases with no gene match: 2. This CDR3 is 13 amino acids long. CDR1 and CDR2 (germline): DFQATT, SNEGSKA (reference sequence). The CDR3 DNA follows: TGCAGTGCTAGTCAGGGGGTCTCCTACGAGCAGTACTTC. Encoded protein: CSASQGVSYEQYF.

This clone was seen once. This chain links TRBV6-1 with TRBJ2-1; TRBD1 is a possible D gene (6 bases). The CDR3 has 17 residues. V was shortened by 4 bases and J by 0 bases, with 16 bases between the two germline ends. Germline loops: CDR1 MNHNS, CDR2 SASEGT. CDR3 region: CASSVLGVGGSYNEQFF. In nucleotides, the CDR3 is TGTGCCAGCAGTGTCCTTGGGGTAGGGGGCTCCTACAATGAGCAGTTCTTC.

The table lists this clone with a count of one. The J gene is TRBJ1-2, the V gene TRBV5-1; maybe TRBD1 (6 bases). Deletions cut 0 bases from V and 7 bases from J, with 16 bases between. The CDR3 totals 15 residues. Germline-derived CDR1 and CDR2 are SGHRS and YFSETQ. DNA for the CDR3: TGCGCCAGCAGCTTGGCCGGAGAGACAGGTGCTGGCTACACCTTC. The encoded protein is CASSLAGETGAGYTF.

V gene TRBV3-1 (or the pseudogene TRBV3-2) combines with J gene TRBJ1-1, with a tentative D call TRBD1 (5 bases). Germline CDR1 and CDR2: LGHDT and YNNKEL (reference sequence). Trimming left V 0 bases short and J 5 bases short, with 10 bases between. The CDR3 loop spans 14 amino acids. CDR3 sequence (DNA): TGTGCCAGCAGCCAAGAAGGCAGGGCGACTGAAGCTTTCTTT. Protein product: CASSQEGRATEAFF.

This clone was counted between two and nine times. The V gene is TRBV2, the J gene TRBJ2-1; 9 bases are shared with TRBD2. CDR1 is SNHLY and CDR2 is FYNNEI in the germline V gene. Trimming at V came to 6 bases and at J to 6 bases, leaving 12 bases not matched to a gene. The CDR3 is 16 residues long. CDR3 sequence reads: CASSATRRGGANEQFF. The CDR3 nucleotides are TGTGCCAGCAGCGCCACTAGGCGCGGGGGGGCCAATGAGCAGTTCTTC.

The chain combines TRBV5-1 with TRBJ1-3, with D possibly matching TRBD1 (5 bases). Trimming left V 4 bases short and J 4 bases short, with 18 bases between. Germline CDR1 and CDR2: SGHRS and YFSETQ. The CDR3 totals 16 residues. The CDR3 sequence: CASSRRGVEGGNTIYF. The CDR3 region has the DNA TGCGCCAGCAGCCGGCGTGGTGTGGAGGGGGGAAACACCATATATTTT.

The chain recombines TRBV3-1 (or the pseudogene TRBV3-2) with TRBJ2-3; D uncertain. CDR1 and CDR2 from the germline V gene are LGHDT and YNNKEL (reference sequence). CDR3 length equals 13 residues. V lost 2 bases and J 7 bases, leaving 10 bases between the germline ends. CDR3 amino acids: CASSQYVGYTQYF. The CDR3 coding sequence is TGTGCCAGCAGCCAATACGTCGGTTATACGCAGTATTTT.

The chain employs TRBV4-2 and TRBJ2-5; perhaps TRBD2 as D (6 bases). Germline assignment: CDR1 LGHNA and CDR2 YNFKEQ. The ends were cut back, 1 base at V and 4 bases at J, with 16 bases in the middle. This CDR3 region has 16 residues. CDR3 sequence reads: CASSQASDGGSETQYF. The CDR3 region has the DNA TGTGCCAGCAGCCAAGCCTCTGACGGGGGATCAGAGACCCAGTACTTC.

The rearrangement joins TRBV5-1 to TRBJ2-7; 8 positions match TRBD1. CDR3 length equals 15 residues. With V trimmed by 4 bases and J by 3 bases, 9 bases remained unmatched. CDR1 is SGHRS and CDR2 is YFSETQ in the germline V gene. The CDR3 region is CASSGGTGGNYEQYF. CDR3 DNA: TGCGCCAGCAGCGGGGGGACAGGCGGGAACTACGAGCAGTACTTC.

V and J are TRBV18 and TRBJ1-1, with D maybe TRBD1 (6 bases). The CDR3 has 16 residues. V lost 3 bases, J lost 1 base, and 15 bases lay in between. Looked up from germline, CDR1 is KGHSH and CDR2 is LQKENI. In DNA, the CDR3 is TGTGCCAGCTCACCCCTTAGGACAGAACCGAACACTGAAGCTTTCTTT. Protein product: CASSPLRTEPNTEAFF.

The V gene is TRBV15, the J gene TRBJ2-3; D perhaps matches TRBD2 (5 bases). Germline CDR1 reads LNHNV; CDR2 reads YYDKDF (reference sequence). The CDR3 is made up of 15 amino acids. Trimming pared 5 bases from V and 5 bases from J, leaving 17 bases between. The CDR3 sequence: CATSDRTGRGDTQYF. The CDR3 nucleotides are TGTGCCACCAGCGATCGGACGGGGAGAGGAGATACGCAGTATTTT.

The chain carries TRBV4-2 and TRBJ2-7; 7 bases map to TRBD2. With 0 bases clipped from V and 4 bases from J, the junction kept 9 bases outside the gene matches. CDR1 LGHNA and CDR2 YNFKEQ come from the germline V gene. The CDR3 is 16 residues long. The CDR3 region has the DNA TGTGCCAGCAGCCAAGATAGCGGGTTAGGAATTTACGAGCAGTACTTC. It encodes CASSQDSGLGIYEQYF.

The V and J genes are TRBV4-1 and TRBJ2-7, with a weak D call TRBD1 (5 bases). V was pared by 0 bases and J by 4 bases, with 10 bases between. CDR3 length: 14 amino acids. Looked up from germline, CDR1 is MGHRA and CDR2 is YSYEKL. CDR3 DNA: TGCGCCAGCAGCCAAGAAGAGACAGCTTACGAGCAGTACTTC. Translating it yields CASSQEETAYEQYF.

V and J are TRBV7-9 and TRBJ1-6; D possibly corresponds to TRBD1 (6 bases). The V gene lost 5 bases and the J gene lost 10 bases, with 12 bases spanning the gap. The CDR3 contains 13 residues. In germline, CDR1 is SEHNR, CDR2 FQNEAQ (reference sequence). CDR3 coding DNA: TGTGCCAGCAGCCCGAGGGGGGGCTCACCCCTCCACTTT. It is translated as CASSPRGGSPLHF.

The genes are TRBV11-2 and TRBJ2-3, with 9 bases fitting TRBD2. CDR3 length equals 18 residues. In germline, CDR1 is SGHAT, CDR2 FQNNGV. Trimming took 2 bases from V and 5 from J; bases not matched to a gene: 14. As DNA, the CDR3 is TGTGCCAGCAGCTTAAATTTGATAAGCGGGGGGCAGGGAGATACGCAGTATTTT. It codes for CASSLNLISGGQGDTQYF.

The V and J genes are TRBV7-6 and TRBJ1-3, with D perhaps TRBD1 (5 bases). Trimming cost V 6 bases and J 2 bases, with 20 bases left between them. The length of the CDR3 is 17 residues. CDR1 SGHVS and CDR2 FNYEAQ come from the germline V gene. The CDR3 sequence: CASRPTPGLQAGNTIYF. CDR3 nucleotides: TGTGCCAGCAGACCGACCCCAGGGCTACAGGCTGGAAACACCATATATTTT. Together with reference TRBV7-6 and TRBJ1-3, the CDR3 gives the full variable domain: GAGVSQSPRYKVTKRGQDVALRCDPISGHVSLYWYRQALGQGPEFLTYFNYEAQQDKSGLPNDRFSAERPEGSISTLTIQRTEQRDSAMYRCASRPTPGLQAGNTIYFGEGSWLTVV.

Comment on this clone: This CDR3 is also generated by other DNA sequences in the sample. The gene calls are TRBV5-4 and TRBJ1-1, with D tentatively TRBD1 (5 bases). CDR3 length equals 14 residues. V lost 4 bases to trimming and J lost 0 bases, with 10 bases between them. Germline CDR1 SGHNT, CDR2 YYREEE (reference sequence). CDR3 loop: CASSLGLLNTEAFF. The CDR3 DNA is TGTGCCAGCAGCCTGGGACTGCTGAACACTGAAGCTTTCTTT.

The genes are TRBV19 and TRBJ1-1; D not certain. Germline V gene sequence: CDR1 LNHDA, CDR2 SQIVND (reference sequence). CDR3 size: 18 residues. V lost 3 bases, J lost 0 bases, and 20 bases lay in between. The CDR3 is CASSIRYQRGPLNTEAFF. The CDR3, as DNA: TGTGCCAGTAGTATCCGATATCAAAGAGGGCCGTTGAACACTGAAGCTTTCTTT.

CDR3 DNA sequence: TGCGCCAGCAGTGATGGGGATTCGGGGGGCACAGATACGCAGTATTTT. This encodes CASSDGDSGGTDTQYF. The chain joins TRBV10-2 to TRBJ2-3; D is perhaps TRBD2 (6 bases). Trimming stripped 3 bases from V and 1 base from J, with 14 bases between. This CDR3 comprises 16 residues. Germline loops: CDR1 WSHSY, CDR2 SAAADI.

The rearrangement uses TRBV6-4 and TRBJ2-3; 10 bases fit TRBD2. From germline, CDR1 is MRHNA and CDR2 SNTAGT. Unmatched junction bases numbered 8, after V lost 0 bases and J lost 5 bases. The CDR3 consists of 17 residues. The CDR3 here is CASSDSASGGGLDTQYF. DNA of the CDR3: TGTGCCAGCAGTGACTCGGCTAGCGGGGGTGGTTTAGATACGCAGTATTTT.

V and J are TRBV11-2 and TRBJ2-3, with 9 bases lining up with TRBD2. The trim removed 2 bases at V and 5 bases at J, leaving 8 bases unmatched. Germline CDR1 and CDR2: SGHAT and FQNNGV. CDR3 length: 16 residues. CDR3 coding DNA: TGTGCCAGCAGCTTAATGGCGGGGGGGCCGGGAGATACGCAGTATTTT. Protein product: CASSLMAGGPGDTQYF.